This T cell receptor beta chain is from a study of blood T cell repertoires in COVID-19. Turning to the study itself: Nucleic acid was either cDNA or gDNA, and it came from T cells, B-cell-depleted T cells, or PBMCs.

Germline V gene sequence: CDR1 SGHTA, CDR2 FQGNSA. V shed 1 base, J shed 4 bases, and the junction held 8 bases outside the gene matches. This CDR3 has 17 residues. Seattle researchers signed up patients amid active infection and tracked them longitudinally. In the study's own analysis: Scientists estimated how many nucleated cells there were by amplifying reference gene primers. Sequencing used immunoSEQ multiplex PCR; TCRdb keeps in-frame clones, though not all of them. D and trimming were read from the DNA, whereas the V and J calls and clone size are those reported in that table. The sample yields under 200,000 clones, roughly 84% seen once.

The chain joins TRBV7-2 to TRBJ2-5; 11 bases are shared with TRBD2. The TCR was taken from a woman in her 70s with COVID-19, enrolled during active disease. The sample comprised peripheral blood. Here the CDR3 reads CASSLGLAGGSGETQYF. CDR3 DNA: TGTGCCAGCAGCTTAGGGCTAGCGGGAGGATCTGGAGAGACCCAGTACTTC.